Following are 8 T cell receptor beta chains from one sample sequenced in a study of T cell changes during pregnancy in multiple sclerosis (dated by TCRdb to between 2018 and 2020). Library generation was performed with the immunoSEQ multiplex PCR assay. TCRdb provides this immuneACCESS table in a form limited to in-frame rearrangements. Some clones are lacking; in checked studies, under half of them reflect an unresolved V gene, and why the rest are absent is not known. Recorded for this sample are about 86,000 clones; around 90% of them occurred a single time. Roughly 1.9% of the sample belongs to the ten largest clones. This specimen consisted of peripheral blood, obtained in the first trimester of pregnancy. The origin of the receptors is a female donor in good health, enrolled as a control in a pregnancy study.

The gene calls are TRBV5-5 and TRBJ1-4; D uncertain. V lost 0 bases to trimming and J lost 8 bases, with 8 bases between them. CDR1 is SGHKS, CDR2 YYEKEE, per germline (reference sequence). The CDR3 runs 13 residues. DNA for the CDR3: TGTGCCAGCAGCTTGGGTTCAGGAGAAAAACTGTTTTTT. It translates to CASSLGSGEKLFF. The variable domain in full, with the rest retrieved from reference TRBV5-5 and TRBJ1-4, is DAGVTQSPTHLIKTRGQQVTLRCSPISGHKSVSWYQQVLGQGPQFIFQYYEKEERGRGNFPDRFSARQFPNYSSELNVNALLLGDSALYLCASSLGSGEKLFFGSGTQLSVL.

The chain recombines TRBV28 with TRBJ1-2; D is uncertain. Germline CDR1 reads MDHEN; CDR2 reads SYDVKM. V lost 4 bases, J lost 0 bases, and 12 bases lay in between. CDR3 length: 15 amino acids. In DNA, the CDR3 is TGTGCCAGCAGTTCCCGCCGGTTCGCTAACTATGGCTACACCTTC. Encoded protein: CASSSRRFANYGYTF.

There are a few counts of this clone. The chain joins TRBV5-1 to TRBJ1-6, with TRBD1 identical over 11 bases. V lost 4 bases to trimming and J lost 11 bases; unmatched junction nucleotides: 5. From germline, CDR1 is SGHRS and CDR2 YFSETQ. The CDR3 sequence is 14 residues long. The CDR3 loop reads CASSTGGQGAPLHF. The DNA for the CDR3 is TGCGCCAGCAGCACGGGGGGACAGGGGGCACCCCTCCACTTT.

This clone has just one count. CDR3 region: CASSLGDRAYQYF. CDR3 sequence (DNA): TGTGCCAGCAGCTTAGGGGACAGGGCGTACCAGTATTTT. This chain uses TRBV7-9 with TRBJ2-3; the match to TRBD1 covers 9 bases. The CDR3 consists of 13 residues. Germline lookup yields CDR1 SEHNR and CDR2 FQNEAQ (reference sequence). Unmatched junction bases numbered 5, after V lost 1 base and J lost 12 bases.

The rearrangement joins TRBV28 to TRBJ1-1, with D unresolved. The CDR3 is made up of 13 amino acids. In germline, CDR1 is MDHEN, CDR2 SYDVKM. V shed 5 bases and J shed 0 bases, with 7 bases lying between them. The CDR3 DNA is TGTGCCAGCAGTCCCCTCGTGAACACTGAAGCTTTCTTT. Residues: CASSPLVNTEAFF.

The chain is built from TRBV2 and TRBJ1-2; D is uncertain. There are 13 residues in the CDR3. V lost 10 bases, J lost 6 bases, and 18 bases lay in between. Germline V CDR1 and CDR2: SNHLY, FYNNEI. The CDR3 spells CATSDGGSNGYTF. CDR3 nucleotides: TGTGCCACCTCGGACGGAGGATCGAATGGCTACACCTTC.

This rearrangement joins TRBV30 to TRBJ1-1; possibly TRBD1 for D (6 bases). Trimming cost V 5 bases and J 5 bases, with 12 bases left between them. The CDR3 has 12 residues. Germline CDR1 is GTSNPN and CDR2 is SVGIG (reference sequence). The CDR3 nucleotides are TGTGCCTGGGGGGGGGCTTATACTGAAGCTTTCTTT. The encoded protein is CAWGGAYTEAFF.

In this sample, this clone turned up once. This rearrangement joins TRBV10-3 to TRBJ2-7; the D is unclear. This CDR3 spans 12 amino acids. Per germline, CDR1 ENHRY and CDR2 SYGVKD. Trimming took 3 bases from V and 3 from J, leaving 6 bases between them. CDR3: CAISDHSYEQYF. The CDR3 DNA is TGTGCCATCAGTGATCACAGCTACGAGCAGTACTTC.